The 23 T cell receptor beta chains below all came from one sample that was sequenced in a study of blood T cell repertoires in COVID-19. The method was immunoSEQ multiplex PCR; TCRdb's version includes in-frame clones alone and lacks a portion of them. The profile shows over 15,000 clones, roughly 90% of them singletons. Sequencing used peripheral blood. The receptor set was obtained from a human donor in a cohort sampled during active COVID-19. The donor label of this sample is uncertain.

CDR3 nucleotides: TGTGCCAGCAGCTCCCGAGACGGGACTGAAGCTTTCTTT. Translating gives CASSSRDGTEAFF. The V call is TRBV7-9, the J call TRBJ1-1; D is undetermined. Trimming shortened V by 4 bases and J by 5 bases, and 11 bases separated the two germline ends. CDR3 size: 13 residues. Germline-derived CDR1 and CDR2 are SEHNR and FQNEAQ (reference sequence). The full variable domain, completed using reference TRBV7-9 and TRBJ1-1, is DTGVSQNPRHKITKRGQNVTFRCDPISEHNRLYWYRQTLGQGPEFLTYFQNEAQLEKSRLLSDRFSAERPKGSFSTLEIQRTEQGDSAMYLCASSSRDGTEAFFGQGTRLTVV.

The chain combines TRBV9 with TRBJ2-1, with 7 bases aligning to TRBD2. Germline V lookup: CDR1 SGDLS, CDR2 YYNGEE. The CDR3 spans 17 residues. V gave up 3 bases and J gave up 8 bases; unmatched junction bases: 17. For the CDR3, the DNA is TGTGCCAGCAGCGGCGGCCCTCTAGCGGCAAGGGGAGATGAGCAGTTCTTC. Its protein product is CASSGGPLAARGDEQFF.

The rearrangement links TRBV5-1 to TRBJ2-2; 14 positions match TRBD2. CDR3 length equals 16 residues. J lost 7 bases, V lost 4 bases, and 6 bases had no gene match. CDR1 and CDR2 from the germline V gene are SGHRS and YFSETQ. CDR3 region: CASSLGLAGGLGELFF. DNA of the CDR3: TGCGCCAGCAGCCTAGGACTAGCGGGAGGTCTCGGGGAGCTGTTTTTT.

This chain connects TRBV5-1 to TRBJ1-1; TRBD1 might be the D (6 bases). Germline V lookup: CDR1 SGHRS, CDR2 YFSETQ. Deletions cut 3 bases from V and 1 base from J, with 7 bases between. This CDR3 contains 13 residues. The CDR3 DNA reads TGCGCCAGCAGCTCGACAGGGAACACTGAAGCTTTCTTT. Translation: CASSSTGNTEAFF.

The chain couples TRBV7-9 to TRBJ2-5, with 8 positions matching TRBD1. The trim removed 5 bases at V and 4 bases at J, leaving 6 bases unmatched. There are 14 residues in the CDR3. Per germline, CDR1 SEHNR and CDR2 FQNEAQ (reference sequence). The DNA for the CDR3 is TGTGCCAGCAGCCAACCCGACAGGGGAGAGACCCAGTACTTC. It translates to CASSQPDRGETQYF.

In this sample, this clone turned up once. CDR3 nucleotides: TGTGCCAGCAGTTACTCGGGGGGGGCTGGAAACACCATATATTTT. Translating it yields CASSYSGGAGNTIYF. The J gene is TRBJ1-3, the V gene TRBV6-6; a weak D match, TRBD1 (5 bases). Germline CDR1 and CDR2: MNHNY and SVGAGI (reference sequence). The CDR3 is 15 amino acids. V was trimmed by 0 bases and J by 2 bases, leaving 8 bases between them.

The chain has TRBV6-5 and TRBJ2-7, with 7 bases aligning to TRBD1. V trimming: 5 bases; J trimming: 3 bases; junction bases outside the gene matches: 7. The CDR3 spans 14 residues. CDR1 and CDR2 from the germline V gene are MNHEY and SVGAGI. Here the CDR3 reads CASSNRDRDYEQYF. Here the CDR3 DNA reads TGTGCCAGCAGTAACCGGGACAGAGACTACGAGCAGTACTTC.

This chain connects TRBV7-9 to TRBJ2-3; 7 bases fit TRBD2. The germline V gene encodes CDR1 SEHNR and CDR2 FQNEAQ (reference sequence). CDR3 length: 15 residues. J gave up 3 bases and V 7 bases, and 10 bases lay outside the gene matches. Here the CDR3 reads CASTLGGAMTDTQYF. CDR3 bases: TGTGCCAGCACCCTGGGAGGGGCGATGACAGATACGCAGTATTTT. Combining the CDR3 with reference TRBV7-9 and TRBJ2-3 gives the whole variable domain DTGVSQNPRHKITKRGQNVTFRCDPISEHNRLYWYRQTLGQGPEFLTYFQNEAQLEKSRLLSDRFSAERPKGSFSTLEIQRTEQGDSAMYLCASTLGGAMTDTQYFGPGTRLTVL.

CDR3 residues: CASSSAGDYGYTF. DNA of the CDR3: TGTGCCAGCAGTTCAGCCGGAGACTATGGCTACACCTTC. This rearrangement joins TRBV6-5 to TRBJ1-2, with D unclear. CDR1 is MNHEY, CDR2 SVGAGI, per germline. Trimming left V 4 bases short and J 3 bases short, with 9 bases between. CDR3 size: 13 residues.

The sample holds one count of this clone. The junction departs from the called germline gene at one end, perhaps through a read error. V is TRBV15 and J is TRBJ2-7; a weak D match, TRBD1 (6 bases). The CDR3 sequence is 9 residues long. Germline assignment: CDR1 LNHNV and CDR2 YYDKDF (reference sequence). This CDR3 is CATKDSRPF. In DNA form, the CDR3 reads TGTGCCACCAAGGACAGCCGGCCCTTC.

This chain joins TRBV6-5 and TRBJ2-1, with a possible D match to TRBD2 (6 bases). This CDR3 has 13 amino acids. The germline CDR1 and CDR2 sequences are MNHEY and SVGAGI. V lost 2 bases, J lost 9 bases, and 11 bases lay in between. The CDR3 protein is CASSYGRDREQFF. The DNA for the CDR3 is TGTGCCAGCAGTTACGGGCGGGACCGTGAGCAGTTCTTC.

This clone was seen more than once but under ten times. V is TRBV6-1 and J is TRBJ2-6, with a tentative D call TRBD2 (5 bases). Germline values: CDR1 MNHNS, CDR2 SASEGT. Trimming pared 2 bases from V and 2 bases from J, leaving 7 bases between. The CDR3 covers 15 residues. The CDR3 protein is CASSETGTGANVLTF. In DNA, the CDR3 is TGTGCCAGCAGTGAAACGGGGACTGGGGCCAACGTCCTGACTTTC.

The chain couples TRBV5-1 to TRBJ2-5, with D perhaps TRBD2 (6 bases). CDR3 size: 14 residues. Deletions cut 0 bases from V and 1 base from J, with 7 bases between. Germline V gene data show CDR1 as SGHRS and CDR2 as YFSETQ. CDR3 in amino acids: CASSLGGVQETQYF. The CDR3 nucleotides are TGCGCCAGCAGCTTGGGGGGGGTCCAAGAGACCCAGTACTTC. Based on the CDR3 plus reference TRBV5-1 and TRBJ2-5, the full variable domain is KAGVTQTPRYLIKTRGQQVTLSCSPISGHRSVSWYQQTPGQGLQFLFEYFSETQRNKGNFPGRFSGRQFSNSRSEMNVSTLELGDSALYLCASSLGGVQETQYFGPGTRLLVL.

This clone is labeled as large. The chain joins TRBV11-2 to TRBJ2-7; unclear D gene. This CDR3 is 12 amino acids long. The V end was cut by 5 bases, the J end by 4 bases, with 9 bases between. The germline gives CDR1 SGHAT, CDR2 FQNNGV. CDR3 sequence (DNA): TGTGCCAGCAGCCCCACGGGTTACGAGCAGTACTTC. This translates into CASSPTGYEQYF.

The chain is built from TRBV7-2 and TRBJ2-1; no clear D gene. Germline lookup yields CDR1 SGHTA and CDR2 FQGNSA. V was cut by 5 bases and J by 3 bases, with 20 bases left in between. This CDR3 contains 17 residues. The CDR3 coding sequence is TGTGCCAGCAGCGTTACGCTCCCTACCGCCGGCTACAATGAGCAGTTCTTC. This sequence encodes CASSVTLPTAGYNEQFF.

J is TRBJ2-7 and V is TRBV14; 7 nucleotides align to TRBD2. CDR3 length equals 14 residues. Germline CDR1 and CDR2: SGHDN and FVKESK. V lost 6 bases to trimming and J lost 1 base; unmatched junction nucleotides: 6. Written as DNA, the CDR3 is TGTGCCAGCAGTATTACCGGGAGGTCCTACGAGCAGTACTTC. It yields the protein CASSITGRSYEQYF.

This chain uses TRBV11-2 with TRBJ2-3; no reliable D call. The V gene's germline CDR1 is SGHAT and CDR2 FQNNGV. Trimming took 5 bases from V and 0 from J, leaving 9 bases between them. The CDR3 spans 14 residues. The CDR3 DNA is TGTGCCAGCAGCCAAGACATCAGCACAGATACGCAGTATTTT. Translating gives CASSQDISTDTQYF.

This clone was detected only a few times. The chain recombines TRBV30 with TRBJ2-2, with D possibly matching TRBD2 (6 bases). Germline values: CDR1 GTSNPN, CDR2 SVGIG (reference sequence). V dropped 4 bases and J dropped 5 bases, with 14 bases sitting between them. This CDR3 has 14 amino acids. The CDR3 sequence is CAWMGGSITGELFF. The CDR3 region has the DNA TGTGCCTGGATGGGGGGTTCCATAACCGGGGAGCTGTTTTTT.

This clone was seen once. The chain recombines TRBV7-2 with TRBJ1-1; tentative D call: TRBD1 (6 bases). Per the germline V gene, CDR1 is SGHTA and CDR2 is FQGNSA. Trimming took off 6 bases at V and 1 base at J, with 15 bases between the two ends. The CDR3 consists of 15 residues. DNA for the CDR3: TGTGCCAGCAGAAATCACCCGGGACAGAACACTGAAGCTTTCTTT. Translation gives CASRNHPGQNTEAFF.

This clone came up a few times. V gene TRBV7-2 combines with J gene TRBJ2-4; 10 bases are shared with TRBD1. Germline V CDR1 and CDR2: SGHTA, FQGNSA. The CDR3 contains 17 residues. V shed 4 bases and J 0 bases; nucleotides not matched to a gene: 6. As DNA, the CDR3 is TGTGCCAGCAGCTCCCCGACAGGGGGCTTAGCCAAAAACATTCAGTACTTC. It yields the protein CASSSPTGGLAKNIQYF.

This chain links TRBV5-1 with TRBJ2-3; TRBD2 is a possible D gene (6 bases). Germline assignment: CDR1 SGHRS and CDR2 YFSETQ. Trimming cost V 0 bases and J 1 base, with 12 bases left between them. This CDR3 has 16 residues. Here the CDR3 DNA reads TGCGCCAGCAGCTTGGGCGGGATGGGAGGCACAGATACGCAGTATTTT. The encoded protein is CASSLGGMGGTDTQYF.

V usage is TRBV12-3 or TRBV12-4 and J usage is TRBJ1-1; D is ambiguous. This CDR3 spans 11 amino acids. Trimming removed 6 bases at V and 1 base at J, with 3 bases between. CDR3 nucleotides: TGTGCCAGCAGCAAGAACACTGAAGCTTTCTTT. It yields the protein CASSKNTEAFF.

The J gene is TRBJ2-3, the V gene TRBV7-9, with D possibly TRBD2 on 6 matching bases. The CDR3 covers 14 residues. V was pared by 3 bases and J by 6 bases, with 13 bases between. Germline V CDR1 and CDR2: SEHNR, FQNEAQ (reference sequence). The CDR3 nucleotides read TGTGCCAGCAGCTTCGGGACTTCGGGGGATACGCAGTATTTT. Protein sequence: CASSFGTSGDTQYF.